A single sample gave rise to the 7 T cell receptor beta chains below, sequenced in a study of cytomegalovirus exposure and HLA in healthy donors. Using immunoSEQ multiplex PCR, the repertoire was profiled, and TCRdb retains in-frame clones only, with some absent. Of under 200,000 clones listed, roughly nine tenths are singletons. Sequencing was carried out using PBMCs. The receptors here all came from a young woman in good health and CMV-seronegative.

The rearrangement links TRBV10-3 to TRBJ2-2; 7 nucleotides match TRBD1. The trim removed 3 bases at V and 5 bases at J, leaving 3 bases unmatched. Germline loops: CDR1 ENHRY, CDR2 SYGVKD. The CDR3 has 14 amino acids. The CDR3 bases are TGTGCCATCAGTGACAGGGGGAGTACCGGGGAGCTGTTTTTT. Translating it yields CAISDRGSTGELFF.

This clone appeared once. V gene TRBV5-1 combines with J gene TRBJ2-7; weak D call: TRBD2 (5 bases). V shed 4 bases and J shed 2 bases, with 22 bases lying between them. Germline values: CDR1 SGHRS, CDR2 YFSETQ. The CDR3 covers 17 residues. This chain's CDR3 is CASSPGYTAVLTYEQYF. In DNA, the CDR3 is TGCGCCAGCAGCCCGGGGTATACGGCAGTATTAACCTACGAGCAGTACTTC.

Here the CDR3 reads CASSQTGFYEQYF. The CDR3 DNA reads TGTGCCAGCAGCCAGACAGGGTTCTACGAGCAGTACTTC. The rearrangement joins TRBV27 to TRBJ2-7; 7 positions match TRBD1. From germline, CDR1 is MNHEY and CDR2 SMNVEV (reference sequence). This CDR3 is 13 amino acids long. J was trimmed by 3 bases and V by 6 bases; bases with no gene match: 5.

This clone appeared a single time. The chain is built from TRBV4-1 and TRBJ1-2; tentatively, D is TRBD1 (5 bases). The CDR3 is 15 residues long. The V end lost 0 bases, the J end lost 2 bases, and 10 bases lay between the germline ends. Germline V gene data show CDR1 as MGHRA and CDR2 as YSYEKL. The CDR3 nucleotides read TGCGCCAGCAGCCAAGATGGCAGGGAAAACTATGGCTACACCTTC. Its protein product is CASSQDGRENYGYTF.

This clone has just one count. This rearrangement joins TRBV28 to TRBJ2-7; TRBD1 aligns across 7 bases. Germline trimming cut 6 bases from V and 0 bases from J; bases unmatched to any gene: 8. CDR3 length: 15 amino acids. Germline CDR1 reads MDHEN; CDR2 reads SYDVKM. DNA for the CDR3: TGTGCCAGCAGGCGACAGGGCAGTATCTCCTACGAGCAGTACTTC. Protein: CASRRQGSISYEQYF.

The gene calls are TRBV27 and TRBJ2-7; 10 nucleotides align to TRBD2. V lost 4 bases, J lost 7 bases, and 10 bases stayed unmatched. CDR1 and CDR2 (germline): MNHEY, SMNVEV (reference sequence). The CDR3 contains 15 residues. The DNA for the CDR3 is TGTGCCAGCAGTTCCAAAGCGGGAGGGCCTTGGGAGCAGTACTTC. Amino acid sequence: CASSSKAGGPWEQYF.

The V call is TRBV9, the J call TRBJ1-4, with 7 bases fitting TRBD1. The germline V gene encodes CDR1 SGDLS and CDR2 YYNGEE. The CDR3 loop spans 15 amino acids. V shed 3 bases and J 3 bases; nucleotides not matched to a gene: 5. CDR3 nucleotide sequence: TGTGCCAGCAGCGCAAGGGGACAGTCTAATGAAAAACTGTTTTTT. Its protein product is CASSARGQSNEKLFF.